The clone carrying this T cell receptor (beta chain) was seen many times. This entry belongs to a study of beta chain features in type 1 diabetes. In the study overall: No patient-donor differences in age, gender, total cells or subset yield.

TCRB transcripts that were expressed got sequenced, as all of the isolated RNA had been reverse transcribed. Sequencing was performed with immunoSEQ multiplex PCR; in TCRdb, only in-frame clones are kept and a portion is missing. The sample has almost 350,000 clones; 6.5% to 10% are singletons. It was one heparinised blood draw, averaging about 116 mL, that each donor gave. V trimming: 1 base; J trimming: 4 bases; junction bases outside the gene matches: 10. Per the germline V gene, CDR1 is LGHNA and CDR2 is YSLEER. This CDR3 has 17 amino acids. The V and J genes are TRBV4-3 and TRBJ2-3; 8 nucleotides agree with TRBD2. The sample taken for sequencing was central memory CD4+ T cells from blood. The source of this sequence is a woman under 30 in good health. The CDR3 DNA sequence: TGCGCCAGCAGCCAAGGAAGGAGCGGGAGCGGCGCAGATACGCAGTATTTT. Translating gives CASSQGRSGSGADTQYF.